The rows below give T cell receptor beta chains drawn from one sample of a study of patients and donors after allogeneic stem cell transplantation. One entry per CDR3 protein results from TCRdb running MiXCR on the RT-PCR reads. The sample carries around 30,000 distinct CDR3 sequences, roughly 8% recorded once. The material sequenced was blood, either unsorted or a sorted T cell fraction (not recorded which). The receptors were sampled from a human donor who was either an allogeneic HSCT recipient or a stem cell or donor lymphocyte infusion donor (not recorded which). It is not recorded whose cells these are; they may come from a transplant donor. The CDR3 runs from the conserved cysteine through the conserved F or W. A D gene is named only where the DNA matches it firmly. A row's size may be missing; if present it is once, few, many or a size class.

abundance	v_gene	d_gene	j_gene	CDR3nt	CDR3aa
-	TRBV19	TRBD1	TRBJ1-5	TGTGCCAGTCGTGTCCTCAGGGGGCAACGCAATCAGCCCCAGCATTTT	CASRVLRGQRNQPQHF
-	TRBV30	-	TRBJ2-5	TGTGCCTGGAGTCGCAACAGTCTGCAAGAGACCCAGTACTTC	CAWSRNSLQETQYF
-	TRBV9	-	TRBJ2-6	TGTGCCAGCAGCGTAACCGGAGTAACTGGGGCCAACGTCCTGACTTTC	CASSVTGVTGANVLTF
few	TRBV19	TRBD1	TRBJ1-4	TGTGCCAGTGCCGGGACAGGGAAGAGGAAACTGTTTTTT	CASAGTGKRKLFF
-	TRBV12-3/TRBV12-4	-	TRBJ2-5	TGTGCCAGCACCTGGGGGAAAGGGGTCAAAGAGACCCAGTACTTC	CASTWGKGVKETQYF
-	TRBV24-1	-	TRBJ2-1	TGTGCCACCCCGGGGGCTAGCGTCCACAATGAGCAGTTCTTC	CATPGASVHNEQFF
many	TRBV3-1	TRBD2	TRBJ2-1	TGTGCCAGCAGCCAAACTAGCGGGAGGGAAAGGGAGCAGTTCTTC	CASSQTSGREREQFF
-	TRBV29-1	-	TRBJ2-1	TGCAGCGTTGAGGGGGGACAGTCCCCCAGCAATGAGCAGTTCTTC	CSVEGGQSPSNEQFF
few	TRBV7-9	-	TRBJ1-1	TGTGCCAGCAGCTTAGAGTCAGGGGTTCCCACTGAAGCTTTCTTT	CASSLESGVPTEAFF
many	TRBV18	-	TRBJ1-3	TGTGCCAGCTCAGAGTCAGCCTCTTCTGGAAACACCATATATTTT	CASSESASSGNTIYF
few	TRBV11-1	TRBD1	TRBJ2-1	TGTGCCAGCAGCTTAGGTACGAAGGGGGCCGGGGACTCCTACAATGAGCAGTTCTTC	CASSLGTKGAGDSYNEQFF
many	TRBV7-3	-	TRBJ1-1	TGTGCCAGCAGCTTGGGGGGGTCGGACACTGAAGCTTTCTTT	CASSLGGSDTEAFF
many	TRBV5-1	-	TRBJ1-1	TGCGCCAGCAGCTTAAATAGACAGAACACTGAAGCTTTCTTT	CASSLNRQNTEAFF
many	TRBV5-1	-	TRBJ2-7	TGCGCCAGCAGCCCTGGGCCGCCCAGAGATTACGAGCAGTACTTC	CASSPGPPRDYEQYF
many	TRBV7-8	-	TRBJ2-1	TGTGCCAGCAGCCGACAGCTGAGCTCCTACGGTGAGCAGTTCTTC	CASSRQLSSYGEQFF
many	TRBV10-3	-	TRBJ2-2	TGTGCCATCAAAAGTGGTTCGGGCACCGGGGAGCTGTTTTTT	CAIKSGSGTGELFF
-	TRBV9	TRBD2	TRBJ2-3	TGTGCCAGCAGCACCTTGGGAGGGGCCCTCCAAAGCCCCACGCAGTATTTT	CASSTLGGALQSPTQYF
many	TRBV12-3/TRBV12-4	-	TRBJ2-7	TGTGCCAGCAGTTTGAGAGTGTTTGGTGAGCAGTACTTC	CASSLRVFGEQYF
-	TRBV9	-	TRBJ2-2	TGTGCCAGCAGCGTGATAAGCGCGGGGGCCCCCGGGGAGCTGTTTTTT	CASSVISAGAPGELFF
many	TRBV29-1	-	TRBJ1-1	TGCAGCGCCCGACAGGCATCCCGAAACACTGAAGCTTTCTTT	CSARQASRNTEAFF
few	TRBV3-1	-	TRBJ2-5	TGTGCCAGCAGCCAAGACGCAAAAGAGACCCAGTACTTC	CASSQDAKETQYF
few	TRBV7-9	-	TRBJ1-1	TGTGCCAGCAGCTTAAGTATTAGCACTGAAGCTTTCTTT	CASSLSISTEAFF
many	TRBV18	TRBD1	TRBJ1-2	TGTGCCAGCGGGGGACAGGGGGCGAACGGCTACACCTTC	CASGGQGANGYTF
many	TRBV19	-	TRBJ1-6	TGTGCCAGTAGTATTCGAATCGGGACGAGGGACAATTCACCCCTCCACTTT	CASSIRIGTRDNSPLHF
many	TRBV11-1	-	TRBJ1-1	TGTGCCAGCAGCTTAGCCACATATATGAACACTGAAGCTTTCTTT	CASSLATYMNTEAFF
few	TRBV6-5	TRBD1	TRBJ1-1	TGTGCCAGCAGTTCTCAACGGACAGGGCAGATTGGCACTGAAGCTTTCTTT	CASSSQRTGQIGTEAFF
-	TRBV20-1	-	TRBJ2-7	TGCAGTGCTAGGTCGGGGGGACAGATCTACGAGCAGTACTTC	CSARSGGQIYEQYF
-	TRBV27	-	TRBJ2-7	TGTGCCAGCAGTCCCACTGATTCCACCGAACCATCCTACGAGCAGTACTTC	CASSPTDSTEPSYEQYF
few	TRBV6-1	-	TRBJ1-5	TGTGCCAGCAGTGAGAGGGCATATCAGCCCCAGCATTTT	CASSERAYQPQHF
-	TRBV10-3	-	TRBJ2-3	TGTGCCATCAGTGTGGGGGGAGAAAGCACAGATACGCAGTATTTT	CAISVGGESTDTQYF
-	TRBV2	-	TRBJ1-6	TGTGCCAGCAGTGAAGGGGCAGGGGAATATAATTCACCCCTCCACTTT	CASSEGAGEYNSPLHF
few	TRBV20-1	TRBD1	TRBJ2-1	TGCAGTGCTCTTACTCCGGGACAGGGGGCGAACCGGAAGTTCTTC	CSALTPGQGANRKFF
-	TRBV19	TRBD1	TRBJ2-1	TGTGCCAGTAGTATAGACCGGACAGGGGGTCCTTACAATGAGCAGTTCTTC	CASSIDRTGGPYNEQFF
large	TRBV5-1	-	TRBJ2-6	TGCGCCAGCAGCTTGGGGGGGGTGCTAGGGGCCAACGTCCTGACTTTC	CASSLGGVLGANVLTF